Each of the 20 T cell receptor beta chains below was sequenced from the same sample in a study of T cells of healthy individuals. One entry per CDR3 protein, called by TCRdb with MiXCR from the 5' RACE reads. The sample has more than 85,000 distinct CDR3 sequences, 17% seen once. Receptors were obtained from a human donor in good health.

This clonotype was found a few times. This sequence joins TRBV5-6 and TRBJ1-2; possible D gene TRBD1, 5 bases. The germline CDR1 and CDR2 sequences are SGHDT and YYEEEE. The CDR3 totals 11 residues. V shed 4 bases and J shed 8 bases, with 9 bases lying between them. This CDR3 reads CASSLGLGYTF. CDR3 nucleotide sequence: TGTGCCAGCAGCCTGGGACTAGGCTACACCTTC.

Points on this clonotype: Just one base apart from a much larger clone, this may be a read error. The rearrangement links TRBV20-1 to TRBJ1-6; 9 bases match TRBD1. The CDR3 loop spans 15 amino acids. The V gene's germline CDR1 is DFQATT and CDR2 SNEGSKA (reference sequence). The trim removed 5 bases at V and 9 bases at J, leaving 11 bases unmatched. In nucleotides, the CDR3 is TGCAGTGCTGCTCCGGCTGACAGGGGGAGTTCACCCCTCCACTTT. This sequence encodes CSAAPADRGSSPLHF.

This clonotype was recorded a few times. The chain uses TRBV7-2 and TRBJ2-5; D not certain. Germline loops: CDR1 SGHTA, CDR2 FQGNSA. V was clipped by 0 bases and J by 2 bases, with 7 bases between them. This CDR3 has 14 residues. CDR3 in amino acids: CASSLAVHQETQYF. The CDR3 nucleotides read TGTGCCAGCAGCTTAGCGGTGCATCAAGAGACCCAGTACTTC. Drawing the rest from reference TRBV7-2 and TRBJ2-5, the complete variable domain is GAGVSQSPSNKVTEKGKDVELRCDPISGHTALYWYRQSLGQGLEFLIYFQGNSAPDKSGLPSDRFSAERTGGSVSTLTIQRTQQEDSAVYLCASSLAVHQETQYFGPGTRLLVL.

In this sample, this clonotype turned up a few times. The J gene is TRBJ2-7, the V gene TRBV20-1; D is perhaps TRBD1 or TRBD2 (5 bases each). V lost 3 bases, J lost 3 bases, and 15 bases lay in between. The CDR3 sequence is 14 residues long. From germline, CDR1 is DFQATT and CDR2 SNEGSKA (reference sequence). Written as DNA, the CDR3 is TGCAGTGCTAGTAGGGGACGGGTTTTCTACGAGCAGTACTTC. Amino acids: CSASRGRVFYEQYF.

Many counts were recorded for this clonotype. The rearrangement uses TRBV10-1 and TRBJ1-1, with 8 bases identical to TRBD1. CDR3 length: 17 residues. J lost 5 bases, V lost 1 base, and 12 bases had no gene match. Germline CDR1 WNHNN, CDR2 SYGVQD (reference sequence). The CDR3 loop is CASSELGDRLEVTEAFF. DNA for the CDR3: TGCGCCAGCAGTGAGTTAGGGGACAGGTTGGAGGTGACTGAAGCTTTCTTT.

The J gene is TRBJ2-2, the V gene TRBV7-8, with D possibly matching TRBD2 (5 bases). The CDR3 has 13 residues. CDR1 is SGHVS, CDR2 FQNEAQ, per germline. V was cut by 5 bases and J by 6 bases, with 10 bases left in between. Written as DNA, the CDR3 is TGTGCCAGCAGCATCGTCGGGGCCGGGGAGCTGTTTTTT. This sequence encodes CASSIVGAGELFF.

This chain joins TRBV6-6 and TRBJ1-2, with 9 bases matching TRBD1. CDR3 size: 15 residues. With V trimmed by 6 bases and J by 1 base, 6 bases remained unmatched. CDR1 is MNHNY and CDR2 is SVGAGI in the germline V gene (reference sequence). The CDR3: CASRKGQGINYGYTF. The DNA of the CDR3 is TGTGCCAGCAGGAAAGGACAGGGGATTAACTATGGCTACACCTTC.

This clonotype was observed a handful of times. This chain connects TRBV12-3 or TRBV12-4 to TRBJ1-5; a possible D gene is TRBD1 (5 bases). V lost 6 bases to trimming and J lost 2 bases, with 14 bases between them. The CDR3 is made up of 15 amino acids. CDR3 residues: CASRGTGWGNQPQHF. In DNA, the CDR3 is TGTGCCAGCAGAGGAACAGGCTGGGGCAATCAGCCCCAGCATTTT.

The chain couples TRBV6-5 to TRBJ2-3; possibly TRBD1 or TRBD2 for D (5 bases each). The CDR3 runs 14 residues. CDR1 is MNHEY, CDR2 SVGAGI, per germline. The ends were cut back, 6 bases at V and 1 base at J, with 11 bases in the middle. The CDR3, as DNA: TGTGCCAGCAGGGGACGGGCCCGCACAGATACGCAGTATTTT. Translation gives CASRGRARTDTQYF.

This clonotype was observed a handful of times. The J gene is TRBJ2-3, the V gene TRBV21-1; the table's D call, TRBD2, has no DNA check behind it. TRBV21-1 corresponds to a pseudogene. CDR3 length: 12 amino acids. The CDR3 here is CARARETDTQYF. CDR3 DNA sequence: TGTGCCAGGGCGCGGGAAACTGATACGCAGTATTTT.

The table lists this clonotype with many counts. The chain couples TRBV19 to TRBJ2-7; D gene unclear. Trimming removed 9 bases at V and 2 bases at J, with 14 bases between. The CDR3 is 13 residues long. The germline V gene encodes CDR1 LNHDA and CDR2 SQIVND (reference sequence). The CDR3 DNA sequence: TGTGCCAGCAGCTTAGGTCCGACCTACGAGCAGTACTTC. It is translated as CASSLGPTYEQYF.

This clonotype appeared a few times. J is TRBJ2-3 and V is TRBV11-2, with D tentatively TRBD2 (5 bases). The V end lost 0 bases, the J end lost 2 bases, and 15 bases lay between the germline ends. Germline CDR1 reads SGHAT; CDR2 reads FQNNGV. The CDR3 runs to 17 residues. Here the CDR3 reads CASSLEDGERYTDTQYF. The CDR3 bases are TGTGCCAGCAGCTTAGAGGACGGGGAGCGGTACACAGATACGCAGTATTTT.

A few counts support this clonotype. This chain connects TRBV20-1 to TRBJ2-7; TRBD2 is a possible D gene (5 bases). Deletions cut 1 base from V and 2 bases from J, with 12 bases between. This CDR3 is 14 amino acids long. Germline lookup yields CDR1 DFQATT and CDR2 SNEGSKA (reference sequence). The chain's CDR3 is CSARALVGTYEQYF. CDR3 in DNA: TGCAGTGCTAGAGCCCTAGTCGGGACCTACGAGCAGTACTTC.

This chain connects TRBV6-5 to TRBJ1-2, with no clear D. The CDR3 runs to 12 residues. V was trimmed by 2 bases and J by 6 bases, leaving 7 bases between them. Germline V gives CDR1 MNHEY, CDR2 SVGAGI. The DNA of the CDR3 is TGTGCCAGCAGTTACAGAGGGAATGGCTACACCTTC. Residues: CASSYRGNGYTF.

This clonotype was observed at least ten times. The genes are TRBV3-1 and TRBJ2-2, with unresolved D. Germline V lookup: CDR1 LGHDT, CDR2 YNNKEL (reference sequence). CDR3 length: 18 residues. With 6 bases removed from V and 0 bases from J, the gap between germline ends came to 20 bases. DNA of the CDR3: TGTGCCAGCAGTCCAAGTCACCTAGGGTCCGCGAACACCGGGGAGCTGTTTTTT. This sequence encodes CASSPSHLGSANTGELFF. The full variable domain, its missing parts supplied by reference TRBV3-1 and TRBJ2-2, is DTAVSQTPKYLVTQMGNDKSIKCEQNLGHDTMYWYKQDSKKFLKIMFSYNNKELIINETVPNRFSPKSPDKAHLNLHINSLELGDSAVYFCASSPSHLGSANTGELFFGEGSRLTVL.

The sample holds a few counts of this clonotype. The chain is built from TRBV4-1 and TRBJ2-4, with 7 bases fitting TRBD1. The CDR3 is 20 amino acids. After removal of 0 bases from V and 0 bases from J, the junction contained 14 bases not matched to a gene. Looked up from germline, CDR1 is MGHRA and CDR2 is YSYEKL. This chain's CDR3 is CASSQDSEDRSLLAKNIQYF. The CDR3 region has the DNA TGCGCCAGCAGCCAAGATAGCGAGGACAGGAGTCTACTAGCCAAAAACATTCAGTACTTC.

This clonotype was seen a few times. This sequence joins TRBV20-1 and TRBJ2-5; 12 bases match TRBD2. V lost 1 base and J lost 5; bases outside the gene matches: 17. The germline CDR1 and CDR2 sequences are DFQATT and SNEGSKA (reference sequence). The CDR3 contains 19 residues. The CDR3 protein is CSARAGGRTSGMGRETQYF. The CDR3 DNA follows: TGCAGTGCTAGAGCGGGGGGAAGGACTAGCGGGATGGGACGGGAGACCCAGTACTTC.

This clonotype was detected only a few times. The rearrangement joins TRBV5-6 to TRBJ1-6; the D gene is possibly TRBD1 (6 bases). V was clipped by 4 bases and J by 10 bases, with 15 bases between them. CDR1 SGHDT and CDR2 YYEEEE come from the germline V gene. The CDR3 sequence is 14 residues long. CDR3 bases: TGTGCCAGCAGCCCCGGGACACTGCACTCACCCCTCCACTTT. Translation: CASSPGTLHSPLHF.

The V and J genes are TRBV5-1 and TRBJ1-2, with 10 bases identical to TRBD1. This CDR3 comprises 15 residues. Germline V gene data show CDR1 as SGHRS and CDR2 as YFSETQ. V lost 0 bases, J lost 5 bases, and 4 bases stayed unmatched. In DNA, the CDR3 is TGCGCCAGCAGCTTGGGTCCGGGACAGGGGTATGGCTACACCTTC. Its protein is CASSLGPGQGYGYTF.

CDR3 DNA: TGTGCCAGCAGCTTAGGCGTAGGGCAGGGTGGTTCACCCCTCCACTTT. Translated: CASSLGVGQGGSPLHF. V is TRBV7-2 and J is TRBJ1-6; tentatively, D is TRBD1 (5 bases). This CDR3 contains 16 residues. The germline V gene has CDR1 SGHTA and CDR2 FQGNSA. The V end lost 1 base, the J end lost 9 bases, and 16 bases lay between the germline ends.